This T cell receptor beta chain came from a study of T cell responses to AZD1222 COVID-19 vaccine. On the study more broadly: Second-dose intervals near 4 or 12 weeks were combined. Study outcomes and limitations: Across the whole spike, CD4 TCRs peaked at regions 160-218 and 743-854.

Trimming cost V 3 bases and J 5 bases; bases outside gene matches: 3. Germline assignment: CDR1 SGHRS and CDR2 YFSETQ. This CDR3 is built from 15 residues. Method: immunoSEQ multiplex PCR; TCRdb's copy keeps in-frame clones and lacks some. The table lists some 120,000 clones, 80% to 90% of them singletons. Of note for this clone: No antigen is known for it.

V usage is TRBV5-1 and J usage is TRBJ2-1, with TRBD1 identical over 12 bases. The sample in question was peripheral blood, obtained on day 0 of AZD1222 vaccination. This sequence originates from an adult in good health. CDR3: CASSSGDRGHNEQFF. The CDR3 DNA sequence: TGCGCCAGCAGCTCCGGGGACAGGGGGCACAATGAGCAGTTCTTC.